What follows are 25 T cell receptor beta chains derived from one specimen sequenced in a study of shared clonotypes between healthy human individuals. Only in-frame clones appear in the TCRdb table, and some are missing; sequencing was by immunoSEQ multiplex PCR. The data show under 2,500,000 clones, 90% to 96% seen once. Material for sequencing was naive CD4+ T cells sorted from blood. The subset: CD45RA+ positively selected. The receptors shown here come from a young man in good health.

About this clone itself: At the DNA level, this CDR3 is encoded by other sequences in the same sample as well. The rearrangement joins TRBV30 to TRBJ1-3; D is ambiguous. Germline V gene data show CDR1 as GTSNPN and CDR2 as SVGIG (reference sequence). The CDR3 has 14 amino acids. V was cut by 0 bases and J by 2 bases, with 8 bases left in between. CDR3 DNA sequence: TGTGCCTGGAGTGTTGGGCAGCCTGGAAACACCATATATTTT. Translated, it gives CAWSVGQPGNTIYF.

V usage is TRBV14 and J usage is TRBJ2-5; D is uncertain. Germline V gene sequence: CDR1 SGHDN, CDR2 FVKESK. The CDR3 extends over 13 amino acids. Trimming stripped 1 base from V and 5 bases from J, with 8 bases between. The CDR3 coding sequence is TGTGCCAGCAGCCAAGGGTTTTTGGAGACCCAGTACTTC. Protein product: CASSQGFLETQYF.

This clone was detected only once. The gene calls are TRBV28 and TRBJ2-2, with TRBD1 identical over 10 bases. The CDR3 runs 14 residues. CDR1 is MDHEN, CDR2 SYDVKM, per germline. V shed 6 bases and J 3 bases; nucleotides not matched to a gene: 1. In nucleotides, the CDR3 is TGTGCCAGCAGCGGACAGGGGGACACCGGGGAGCTGTTTTTT. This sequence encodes CASSGQGDTGELFF.

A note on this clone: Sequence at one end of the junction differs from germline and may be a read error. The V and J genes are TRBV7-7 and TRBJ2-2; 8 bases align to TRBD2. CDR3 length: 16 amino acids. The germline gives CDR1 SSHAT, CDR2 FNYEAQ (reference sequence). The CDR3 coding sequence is TGTGCTAGCAGCCCGGGACTAGAAGCCCACACCGGGGAGCTGTTTTTT. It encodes CASSPGLEAHTGELFF.

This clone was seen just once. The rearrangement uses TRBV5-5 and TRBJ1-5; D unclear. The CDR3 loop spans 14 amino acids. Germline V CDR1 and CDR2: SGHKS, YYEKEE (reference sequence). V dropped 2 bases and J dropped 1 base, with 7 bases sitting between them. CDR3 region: CASSFFPSNQPQHF. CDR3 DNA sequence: TGTGCCAGCAGCTTCTTTCCAAGCAATCAGCCCCAGCATTTT. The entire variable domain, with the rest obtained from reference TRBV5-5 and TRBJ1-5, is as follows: DAGVTQSPTHLIKTRGQQVTLRCSPISGHKSVSWYQQVLGQGPQFIFQYYEKEERGRGNFPDRFSARQFPNYSSELNVNALLLGDSALYLCASSFFPSNQPQHFGDGTRLSIL.

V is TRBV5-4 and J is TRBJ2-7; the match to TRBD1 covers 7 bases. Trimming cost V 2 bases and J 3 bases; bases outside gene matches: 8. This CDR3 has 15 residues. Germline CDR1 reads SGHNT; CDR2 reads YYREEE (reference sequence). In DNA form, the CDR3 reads TGTGCCAGCAGCTTCCCGGGACAGAGAGACTACGAGCAGTACTTC. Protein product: CASSFPGQRDYEQYF.

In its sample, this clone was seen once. The CDR3 protein is CASSLVLTSSGNTIYF. CDR3 coding DNA: TGTGCCAGCAGCTTAGTTTTGACCTCTTCGGGAAACACCATATATTTT. The chain joins TRBV7-2 to TRBJ1-3; D unresolved. The germline V and J ends were trimmed by 1 base and 4 bases, with 14 bases remaining between them. This CDR3 has 16 amino acids. Per germline, CDR1 SGHTA and CDR2 FQGNSA.

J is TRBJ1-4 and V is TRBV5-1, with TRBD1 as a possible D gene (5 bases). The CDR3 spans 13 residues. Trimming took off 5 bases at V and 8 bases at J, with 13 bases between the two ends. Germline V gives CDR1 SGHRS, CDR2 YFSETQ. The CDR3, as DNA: TGCGCCAGCAGTCCGCGAGGGGAAGAAAAACTGTTTTTT. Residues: CASSPRGEEKLFF.

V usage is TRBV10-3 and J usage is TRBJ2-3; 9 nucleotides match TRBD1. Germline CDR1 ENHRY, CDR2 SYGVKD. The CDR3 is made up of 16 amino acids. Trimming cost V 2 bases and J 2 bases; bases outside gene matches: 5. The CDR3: CAISELQGAPTDTQYF. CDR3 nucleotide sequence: TGTGCCATCAGTGAGCTACAGGGGGCCCCCACAGATACGCAGTATTTT.

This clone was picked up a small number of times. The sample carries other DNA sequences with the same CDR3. The CDR3, as DNA: TGTGCCAGCAGCTTGGGGGGCACAGATACGCAGTATTTT. Its protein product is CASSLGGTDTQYF. This chain uses TRBV5-4 with TRBJ2-3; D gene unclear. CDR1 is SGHNT and CDR2 is YYREEE in the germline V gene (reference sequence). The CDR3 runs 13 residues. Trimming took off 0 bases at V and 1 base at J, with 3 bases between the two ends.

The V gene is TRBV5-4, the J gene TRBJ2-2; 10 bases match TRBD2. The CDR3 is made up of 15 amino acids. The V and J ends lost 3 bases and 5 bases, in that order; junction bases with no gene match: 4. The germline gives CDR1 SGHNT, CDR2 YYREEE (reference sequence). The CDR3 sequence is CASSSLAGVTGELFF. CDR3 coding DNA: TGTGCCAGCAGCTCCCTAGCGGGAGTAACCGGGGAGCTGTTTTTT.

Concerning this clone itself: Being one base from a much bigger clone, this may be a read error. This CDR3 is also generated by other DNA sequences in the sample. CDR3 region: CASSPDRNYGYTF. Here the CDR3 DNA reads TGTGCCAGCAGCCCTGACAGGAACTATGGCTACACCTTC. The chain uses TRBV5-4 and TRBJ1-2; TRBD1 is a possible D gene (6 bases). The germline gives CDR1 SGHNT, CDR2 YYREEE (reference sequence). The CDR3 runs to 13 residues. V shed 4 bases and J shed 2 bases, with 9 bases lying between them. Drawing the rest from reference TRBV5-4 and TRBJ1-2, the complete variable domain is ETGVTQSPTHLIKTRGQQVTLRCSSQSGHNTVSWYQQALGQGPQFIFQYYREEENGRGNFPPRFSGLQFPNYSSELNVNALELDDSALYLCASSPDRNYGYTFGSGTRLTVV.

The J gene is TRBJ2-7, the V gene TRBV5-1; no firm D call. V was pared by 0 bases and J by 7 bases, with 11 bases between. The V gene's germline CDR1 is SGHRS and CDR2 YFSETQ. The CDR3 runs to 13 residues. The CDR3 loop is CASSLAATREQYF. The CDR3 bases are TGCGCCAGCAGCTTGGCGGCAACCAGAGAGCAGTACTTC.

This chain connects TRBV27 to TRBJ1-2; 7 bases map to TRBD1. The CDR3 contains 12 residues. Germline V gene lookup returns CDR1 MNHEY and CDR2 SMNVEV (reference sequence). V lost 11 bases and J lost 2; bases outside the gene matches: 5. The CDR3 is CALPTGNYGYTF. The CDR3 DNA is TGTGCCTTACCGACAGGGAACTATGGCTACACCTTC.

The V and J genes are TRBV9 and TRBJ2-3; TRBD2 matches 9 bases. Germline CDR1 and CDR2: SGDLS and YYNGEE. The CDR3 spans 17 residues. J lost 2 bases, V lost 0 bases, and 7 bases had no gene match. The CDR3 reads CASSVGGPSGVTDTQYF. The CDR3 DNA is TGTGCCAGCAGCGTAGGTGGGCCTAGCGGGGTCACAGATACGCAGTATTTT.

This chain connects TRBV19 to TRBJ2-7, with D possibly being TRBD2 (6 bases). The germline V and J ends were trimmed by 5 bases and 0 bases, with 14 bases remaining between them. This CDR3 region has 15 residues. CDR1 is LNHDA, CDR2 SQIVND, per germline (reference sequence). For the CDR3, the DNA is TGTGCCAGTAGTGCGGGGACGGCTAGCTCCTACGAGCAGTACTTC. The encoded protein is CASSAGTASSYEQYF. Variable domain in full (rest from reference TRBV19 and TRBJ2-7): DGGITQSPKYLFRKEGQNVTLSCEQNLNHDAMYWYRQDPGQGLRLIYYSQIVNDFQKGDIAEGYSVSREKKESFPLTVTSAQKNPTAFYLCASSAGTASSYEQYFGPGTRLTVT.

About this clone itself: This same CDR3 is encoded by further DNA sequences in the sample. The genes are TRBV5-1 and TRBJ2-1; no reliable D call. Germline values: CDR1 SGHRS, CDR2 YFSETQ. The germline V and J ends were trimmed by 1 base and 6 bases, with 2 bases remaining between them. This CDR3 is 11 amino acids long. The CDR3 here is CASSLTNEQFF. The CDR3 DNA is TGCGCCAGCAGCTTGACCAATGAGCAGTTCTTC.

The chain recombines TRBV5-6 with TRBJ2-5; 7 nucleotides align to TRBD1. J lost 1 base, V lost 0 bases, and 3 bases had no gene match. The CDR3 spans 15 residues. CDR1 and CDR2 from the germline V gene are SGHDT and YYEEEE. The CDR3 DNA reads TGTGCCAGCAGCTTGGACAGGGGATTCCAAGAGACCCAGTACTTC. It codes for CASSLDRGFQETQYF.

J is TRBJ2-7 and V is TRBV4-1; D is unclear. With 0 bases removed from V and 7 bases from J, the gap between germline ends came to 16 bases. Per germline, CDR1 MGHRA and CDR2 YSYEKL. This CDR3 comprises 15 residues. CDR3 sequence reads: CASSQDYSVYGEQYF. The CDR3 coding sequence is TGCGCCAGCAGCCAAGATTATTCGGTTTATGGGGAGCAGTACTTC.

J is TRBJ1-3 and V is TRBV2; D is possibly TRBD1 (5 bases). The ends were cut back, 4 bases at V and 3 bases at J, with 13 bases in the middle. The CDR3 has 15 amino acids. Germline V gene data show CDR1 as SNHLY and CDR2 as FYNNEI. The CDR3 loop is CASSGTQGVGNTIYF. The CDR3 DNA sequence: TGTGCCAGCAGTGGGACTCAGGGAGTTGGAAACACCATATATTTT.

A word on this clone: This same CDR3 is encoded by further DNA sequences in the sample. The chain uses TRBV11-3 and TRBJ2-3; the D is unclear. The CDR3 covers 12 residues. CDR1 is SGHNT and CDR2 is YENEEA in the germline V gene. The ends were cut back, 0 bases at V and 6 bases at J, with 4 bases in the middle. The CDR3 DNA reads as TGTGCCAGCAGCTTAGATGGTGATACGCAGTATTTT. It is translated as CASSLDGDTQYF.

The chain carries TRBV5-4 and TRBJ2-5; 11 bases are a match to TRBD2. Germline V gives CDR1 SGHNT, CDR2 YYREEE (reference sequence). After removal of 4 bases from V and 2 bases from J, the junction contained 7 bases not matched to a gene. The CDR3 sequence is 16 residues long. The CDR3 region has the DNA TGTGCCAGCAGCCGTAGTACTAGCGGGAGACAAGAGACCCAGTACTTC. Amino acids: CASSRSTSGRQETQYF.

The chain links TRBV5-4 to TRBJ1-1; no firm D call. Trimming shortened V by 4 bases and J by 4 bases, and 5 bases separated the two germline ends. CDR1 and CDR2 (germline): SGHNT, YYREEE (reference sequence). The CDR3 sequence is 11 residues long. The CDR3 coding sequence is TGTGCCAGCAGCCGGAGCACTGAAGCTTTCTTT. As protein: CASSRSTEAFF. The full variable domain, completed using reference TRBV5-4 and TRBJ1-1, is ETGVTQSPTHLIKTRGQQVTLRCSSQSGHNTVSWYQQALGQGPQFIFQYYREEENGRGNFPPRFSGLQFPNYSSELNVNALELDDSALYLCASSRSTEAFFGQGTRLTVV.

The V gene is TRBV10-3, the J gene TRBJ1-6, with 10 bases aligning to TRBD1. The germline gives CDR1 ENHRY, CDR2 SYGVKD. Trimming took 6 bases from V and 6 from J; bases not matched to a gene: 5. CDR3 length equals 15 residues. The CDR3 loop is CAIRDRGNSNSPLHF. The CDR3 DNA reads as TGTGCCATCAGGGACAGGGGGAATAGTAATTCACCCCTCCACTTT.

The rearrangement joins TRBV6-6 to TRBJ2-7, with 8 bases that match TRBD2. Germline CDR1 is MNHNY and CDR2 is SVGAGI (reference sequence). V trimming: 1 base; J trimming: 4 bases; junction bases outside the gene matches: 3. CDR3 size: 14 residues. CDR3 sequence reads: CASSYFGGGYEQYF. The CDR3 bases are TGTGCCAGCAGTTACTTCGGGGGGGGTTACGAGCAGTACTTC.